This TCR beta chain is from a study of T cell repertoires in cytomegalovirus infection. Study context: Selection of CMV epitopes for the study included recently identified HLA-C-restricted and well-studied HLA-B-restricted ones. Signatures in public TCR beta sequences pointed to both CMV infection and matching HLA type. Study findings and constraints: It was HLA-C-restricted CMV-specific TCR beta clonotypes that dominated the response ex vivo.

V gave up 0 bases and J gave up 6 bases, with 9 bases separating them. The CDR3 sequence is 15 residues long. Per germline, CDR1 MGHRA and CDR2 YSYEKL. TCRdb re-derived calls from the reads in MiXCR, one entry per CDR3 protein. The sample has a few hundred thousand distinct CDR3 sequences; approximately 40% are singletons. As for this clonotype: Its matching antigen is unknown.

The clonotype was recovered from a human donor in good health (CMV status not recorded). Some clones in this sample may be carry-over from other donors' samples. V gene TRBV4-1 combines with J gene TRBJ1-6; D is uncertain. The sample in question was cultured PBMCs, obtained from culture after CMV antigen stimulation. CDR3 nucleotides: TGCGCCAGCAGCCAAGAGACGGGGTCTAATTCACCCCTCCACTTT. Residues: CASSQETGSNSPLHF.